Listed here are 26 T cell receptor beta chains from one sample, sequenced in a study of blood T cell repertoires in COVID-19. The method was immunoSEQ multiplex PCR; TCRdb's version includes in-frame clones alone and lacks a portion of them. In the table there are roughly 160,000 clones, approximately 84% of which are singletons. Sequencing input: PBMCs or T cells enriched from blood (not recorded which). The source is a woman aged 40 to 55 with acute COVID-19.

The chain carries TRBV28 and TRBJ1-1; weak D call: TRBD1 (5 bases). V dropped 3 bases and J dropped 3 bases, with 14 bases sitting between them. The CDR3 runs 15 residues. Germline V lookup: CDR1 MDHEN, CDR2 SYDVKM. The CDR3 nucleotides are TGTGCCAGCAGTTTCCCGGGGACGGGGGACACTGAAGCTTTCTTT. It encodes CASSFPGTGDTEAFF.

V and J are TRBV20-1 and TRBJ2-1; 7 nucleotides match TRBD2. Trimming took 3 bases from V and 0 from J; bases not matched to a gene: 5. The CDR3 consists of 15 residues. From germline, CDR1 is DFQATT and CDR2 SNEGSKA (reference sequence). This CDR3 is CSASRSGPSYNEQFF. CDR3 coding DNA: TGCAGTGCTAGTCGTAGCGGGCCCTCCTACAATGAGCAGTTCTTC.

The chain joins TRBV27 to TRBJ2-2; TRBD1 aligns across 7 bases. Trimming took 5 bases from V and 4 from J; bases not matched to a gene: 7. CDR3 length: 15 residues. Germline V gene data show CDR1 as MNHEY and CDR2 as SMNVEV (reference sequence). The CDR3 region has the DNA TGTGCCAGCAGTCGGGGACAGTGGAGCACCGGGGAGCTGTTTTTT. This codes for CASSRGQWSTGELFF.

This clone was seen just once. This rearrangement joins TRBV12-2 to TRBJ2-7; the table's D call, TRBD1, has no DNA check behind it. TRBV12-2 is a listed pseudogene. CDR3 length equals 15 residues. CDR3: CASRGKGTGLNEQYF. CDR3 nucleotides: TGTGCAAGTCGCGGGAAGGGGACAGGACTCAACGAGCAGTACTTC.

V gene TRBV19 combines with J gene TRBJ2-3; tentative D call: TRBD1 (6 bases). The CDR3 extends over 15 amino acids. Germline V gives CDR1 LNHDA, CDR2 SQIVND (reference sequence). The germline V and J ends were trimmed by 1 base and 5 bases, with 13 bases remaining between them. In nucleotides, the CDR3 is TGTGCCAGTAGTATAGGGGGGCAGGGTCAAGATACGCAGTATTTT. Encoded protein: CASSIGGQGQDTQYF. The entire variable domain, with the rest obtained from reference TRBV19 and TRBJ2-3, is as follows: DGGITQSPKYLFRKEGQNVTLSCEQNLNHDAMYWYRQDPGQGLRLIYYSQIVNDFQKGDIAEGYSVSREKKESFPLTVTSAQKNPTAFYLCASSIGGQGQDTQYFGPGTRLTVL.

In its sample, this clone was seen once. CDR3 bases: TGTGCCAGCATAGCCGGGACACGGAATTCACCCCTCCACTTT. Residues: CASIAGTRNSPLHF. This chain connects TRBV2 to TRBJ1-6; perhaps TRBD1 as D (6 bases). CDR3 size: 14 residues. V gave up 7 bases and J gave up 7 bases, with 14 bases separating them. Germline loops: CDR1 SNHLY, CDR2 FYNNEI.

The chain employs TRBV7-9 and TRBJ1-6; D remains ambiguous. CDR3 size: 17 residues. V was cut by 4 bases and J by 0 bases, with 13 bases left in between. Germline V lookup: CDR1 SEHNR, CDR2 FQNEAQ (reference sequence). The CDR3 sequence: CASSSSRESSYNSPLHF. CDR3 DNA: TGTGCCAGCAGCTCCTCTCGGGAGAGCTCCTATAATTCACCCCTCCACTTT.

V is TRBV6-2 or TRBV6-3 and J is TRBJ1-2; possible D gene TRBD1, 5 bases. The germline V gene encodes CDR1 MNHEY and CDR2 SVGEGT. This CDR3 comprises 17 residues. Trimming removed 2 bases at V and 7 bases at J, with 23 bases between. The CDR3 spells CASSYGREWTPRGGYTF. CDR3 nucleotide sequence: TGTGCCAGCAGTTACGGGCGGGAATGGACACCTAGGGGTGGCTACACCTTC.

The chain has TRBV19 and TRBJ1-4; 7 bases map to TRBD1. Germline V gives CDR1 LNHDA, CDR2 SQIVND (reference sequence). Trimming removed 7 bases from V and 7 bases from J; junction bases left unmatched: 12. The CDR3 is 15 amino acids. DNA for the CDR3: TGTGCCAGTACCCTCATACAGGGGAAGGGTGAAAAACTGTTTTTT. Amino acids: CASTLIQGKGEKLFF. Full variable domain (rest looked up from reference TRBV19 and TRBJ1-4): DGGITQSPKYLFRKEGQNVTLSCEQNLNHDAMYWYRQDPGQGLRLIYYSQIVNDFQKGDIAEGYSVSREKKESFPLTVTSAQKNPTAFYLCASTLIQGKGEKLFFGSGTQLSVL.

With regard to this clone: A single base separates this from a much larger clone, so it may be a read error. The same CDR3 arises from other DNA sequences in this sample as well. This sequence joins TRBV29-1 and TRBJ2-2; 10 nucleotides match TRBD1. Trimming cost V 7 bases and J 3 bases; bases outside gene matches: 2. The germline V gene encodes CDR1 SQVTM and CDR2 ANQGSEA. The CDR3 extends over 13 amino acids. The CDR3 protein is CSGGQGDTGELFF. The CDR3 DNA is TGCAGCGGCGGACAGGGGGACACCGGGGAGCTGTTTTTT.

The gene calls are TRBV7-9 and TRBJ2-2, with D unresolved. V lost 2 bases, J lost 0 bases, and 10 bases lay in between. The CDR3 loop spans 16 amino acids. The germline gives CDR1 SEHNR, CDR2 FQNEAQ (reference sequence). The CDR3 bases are TGTGCCAGCAGCTTACGCGAGCAGGCGAACACCGGGGAGCTGTTTTTT. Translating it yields CASSLREQANTGELFF.

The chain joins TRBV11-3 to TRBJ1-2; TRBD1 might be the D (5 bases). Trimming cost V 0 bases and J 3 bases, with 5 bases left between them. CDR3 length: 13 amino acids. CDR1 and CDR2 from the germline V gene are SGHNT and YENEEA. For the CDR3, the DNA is TGTGCCAGCAGCTTAGAAGGGGACTATGGCTACACCTTC. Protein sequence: CASSLEGDYGYTF.

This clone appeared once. CDR3 region: CASSQGSTKLFF. CDR3 DNA sequence: TGTGCCAGCAGCCAGGGTAGTACAAAACTGTTTTTT. The chain employs TRBV7-9 and TRBJ1-4, with D possibly matching TRBD1 (5 bases). The V and J ends lost 5 bases and 10 bases respectively, with 11 bases between them. This CDR3 comprises 12 residues. CDR1 and CDR2 from the germline V gene are SEHNR and FQNEAQ (reference sequence).

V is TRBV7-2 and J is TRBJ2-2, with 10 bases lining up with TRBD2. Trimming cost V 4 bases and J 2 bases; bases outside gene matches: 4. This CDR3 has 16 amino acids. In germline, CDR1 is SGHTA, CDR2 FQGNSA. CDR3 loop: CASSYSGRINTGELFF. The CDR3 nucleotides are TGTGCCAGCAGCTATAGCGGGAGGATAAACACCGGGGAGCTGTTTTTT.

The CDR3 loop reads CASSPPEGRGTQYF. In DNA form, the CDR3 reads TGTGCCAGCTCACCACCGGAGGGGCGGGGTACGCAGTATTTT. J is TRBJ2-3 and V is TRBV18; TRBD2 is a possible D gene (6 bases). Trimming shortened V by 0 bases and J by 8 bases, and 12 bases separated the two germline ends. Germline V gene data show CDR1 as KGHSH and CDR2 as LQKENI. The CDR3 covers 14 residues.

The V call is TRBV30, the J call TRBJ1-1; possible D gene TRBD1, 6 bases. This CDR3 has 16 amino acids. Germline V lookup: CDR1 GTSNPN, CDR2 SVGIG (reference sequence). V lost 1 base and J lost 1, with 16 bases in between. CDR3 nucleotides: TGTGCCTGGAGTGGGGGCCCGACAGGTGCGAACACTGAAGCTTTCTTT. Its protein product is CAWSGGPTGANTEAFF.

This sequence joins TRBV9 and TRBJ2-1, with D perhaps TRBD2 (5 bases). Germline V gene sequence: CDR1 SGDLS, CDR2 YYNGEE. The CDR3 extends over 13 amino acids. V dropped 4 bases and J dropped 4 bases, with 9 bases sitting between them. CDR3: CASSSGLYNEQFF. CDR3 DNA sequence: TGTGCCAGCAGCTCAGGACTGTACAATGAGCAGTTCTTC. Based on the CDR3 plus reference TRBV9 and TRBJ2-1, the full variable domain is DSGVTQTPKHLITATGQRVTLRCSPRSGDLSVYWYQQSLDQGLQFLIQYYNGEERAKGNILERFSAQQFPDLHSELNLSSLELGDSALYFCASSSGLYNEQFFGPGTRLTVL.

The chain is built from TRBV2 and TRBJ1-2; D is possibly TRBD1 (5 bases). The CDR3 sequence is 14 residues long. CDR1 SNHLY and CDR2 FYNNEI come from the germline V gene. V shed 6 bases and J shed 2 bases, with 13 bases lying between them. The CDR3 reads CASRTETANYGYTF. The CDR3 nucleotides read TGTGCCAGCAGGACAGAGACAGCGAACTATGGCTACACCTTC.

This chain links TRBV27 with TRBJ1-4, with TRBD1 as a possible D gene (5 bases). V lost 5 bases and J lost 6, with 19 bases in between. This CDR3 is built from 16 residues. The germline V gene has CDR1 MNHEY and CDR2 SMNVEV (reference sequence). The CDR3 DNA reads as TGTGCCAGCAGTCCCCACGGGGGAGTAGTAGATGAAAAACTGTTTTTT. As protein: CASSPHGGVVDEKLFF.

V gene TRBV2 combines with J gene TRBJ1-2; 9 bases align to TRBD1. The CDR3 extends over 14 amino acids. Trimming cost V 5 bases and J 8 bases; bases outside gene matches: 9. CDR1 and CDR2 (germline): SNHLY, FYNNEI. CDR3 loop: CASSSLDRGAGYTF. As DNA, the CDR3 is TGTGCCAGCAGTTCCCTGGACAGGGGAGCCGGCTACACCTTC.

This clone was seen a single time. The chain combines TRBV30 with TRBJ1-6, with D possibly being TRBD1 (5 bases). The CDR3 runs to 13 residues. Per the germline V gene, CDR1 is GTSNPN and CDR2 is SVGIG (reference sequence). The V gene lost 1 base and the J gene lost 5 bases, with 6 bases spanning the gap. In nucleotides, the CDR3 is TGTGCCTGGAGTGGACAGCATAATTCACCCCTCCACTTT. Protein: CAWSGQHNSPLHF. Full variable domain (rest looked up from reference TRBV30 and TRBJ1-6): SQTIHQWPATLVQPVGSPLSLECTVEGTSNPNLYWYRQAAGRGLQLLFYSVGIGQISSEVPQNLSASRPQDRQFILSSKKLLLSDSGFYLCAWSGQHNSPLHFGNGTRLTVT.

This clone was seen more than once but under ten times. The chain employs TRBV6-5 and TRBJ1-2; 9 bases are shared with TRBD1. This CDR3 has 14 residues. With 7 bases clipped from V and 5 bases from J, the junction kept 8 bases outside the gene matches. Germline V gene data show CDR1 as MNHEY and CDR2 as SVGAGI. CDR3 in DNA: TGTGCCAGCACCGCAACAGGGGGCGCTTATGGCTACACCTTC. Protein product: CASTATGGAYGYTF.

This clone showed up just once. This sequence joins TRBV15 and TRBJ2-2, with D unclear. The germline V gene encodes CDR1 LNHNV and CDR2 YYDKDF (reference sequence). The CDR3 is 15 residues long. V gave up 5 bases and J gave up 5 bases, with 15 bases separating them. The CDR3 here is CATSEERSRTGELFF. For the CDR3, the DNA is TGTGCCACCAGCGAGGAGAGGTCTCGGACCGGGGAGCTGTTTTTT.

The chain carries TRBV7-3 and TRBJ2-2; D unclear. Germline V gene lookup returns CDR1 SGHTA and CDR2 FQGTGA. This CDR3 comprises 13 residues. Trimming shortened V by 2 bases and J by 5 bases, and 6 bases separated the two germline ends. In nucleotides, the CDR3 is TGTGCCAGCAGCTTACAACTGACCGGGGAGCTGTTTTTT. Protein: CASSLQLTGELFF. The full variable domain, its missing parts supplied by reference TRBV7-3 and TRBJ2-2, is GAGVSQTPSNKVTEKGKYVELRCDPISGHTALYWYRQSLGQGPEFLIYFQGTGAADDSGLPNDRFFAVRPEGSVSTLKIQRTERGDSAVYLCASSLQLTGELFFGEGSRLTVL.

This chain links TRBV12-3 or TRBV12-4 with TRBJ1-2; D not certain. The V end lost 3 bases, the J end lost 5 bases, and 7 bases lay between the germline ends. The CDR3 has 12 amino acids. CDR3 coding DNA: TGTGCCAGCAGTTTTTCTGTTTATGGCTACACCTTC. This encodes CASSFSVYGYTF.

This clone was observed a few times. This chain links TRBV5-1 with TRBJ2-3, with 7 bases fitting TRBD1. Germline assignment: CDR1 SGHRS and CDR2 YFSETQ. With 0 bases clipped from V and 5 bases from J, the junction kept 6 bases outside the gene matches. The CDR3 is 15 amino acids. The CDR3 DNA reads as TGCGCCAGCAGCTTGGGACAGGGCAAGGAAGATACGCAGTATTTT. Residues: CASSLGQGKEDTQYF.